This TCR beta chain was observed in a study of T cells in placental villitis. Overall study findings and caveats: Median clonality was around 0.06 in villitis of unknown etiology placentae versus 0.005 to 0.007 in controls.

Germline values: CDR1 MNHEY, CDR2 SVGAGI. The CDR3 is 14 residues long. Trimming stripped 0 bases from V and 2 bases from J, with 5 bases between. The libraries were made with immunoSEQ v4. Sequencing was performed with immunoSEQ multiplex PCR; in TCRdb, only in-frame clones are kept and a portion is missing. The data hold about 550 clones, with 85% to 95% observed a single time. Regarding this clone: Its specificity is unknown.

The sample was placental tissue containing maternal and fetal cells. The TCR comes from a human donor in good health; the placental T cells may come from both mother and fetus. This chain links TRBV6-5 with TRBJ1-3; the D gene is possibly TRBD1 (5 bases). The CDR3, as DNA: TGTGCCAGCAGTTACTCAGGGGCTGGAAACACCATATATTTT. It encodes CASSYSGAGNTIYF.